The clone carrying this TCR beta chain was seen a single time. What it recognizes is unknown. With 5 bases removed from V and 9 bases from J, the gap between germline ends came to 17 bases. CDR3 length equals 14 residues. Germline CDR1 is MNHEY and CDR2 is SMNVEV (reference sequence). The data derive from a study of radiotherapy plus CTLA-4 blockade in lung cancer. Study-level background: Objective responses arose in about 18% of patients, and 31% experienced disease control. The study's findings and limits: The best predictor of response was reported to be early blood T cell clone dynamics, with interferon-beta. Tumor-derived TCR clones expanded in blood after radiotherapy plus ipilimumab.

Assay used: immunoSEQ multiplex PCR; TCRdb lists only in-frame clones, some missing. The sample contains about 38,000 clones, roughly 77% of which appear only once. The TCR sequence derives from a human donor with non-small cell lung cancer who had stable disease on radiotherapy plus ipilimumab. The rearrangement links TRBV27 to TRBJ2-1, with no clear D. This sample comprised peripheral blood, obtained from a patient treated with radiotherapy plus ipilimumab. CDR3 residues: CASSTPPQFSEQFF. The CDR3 DNA reads as TGTGCCAGCAGTACTCCACCGCAGTTTTCTGAGCAGTTCTTC.